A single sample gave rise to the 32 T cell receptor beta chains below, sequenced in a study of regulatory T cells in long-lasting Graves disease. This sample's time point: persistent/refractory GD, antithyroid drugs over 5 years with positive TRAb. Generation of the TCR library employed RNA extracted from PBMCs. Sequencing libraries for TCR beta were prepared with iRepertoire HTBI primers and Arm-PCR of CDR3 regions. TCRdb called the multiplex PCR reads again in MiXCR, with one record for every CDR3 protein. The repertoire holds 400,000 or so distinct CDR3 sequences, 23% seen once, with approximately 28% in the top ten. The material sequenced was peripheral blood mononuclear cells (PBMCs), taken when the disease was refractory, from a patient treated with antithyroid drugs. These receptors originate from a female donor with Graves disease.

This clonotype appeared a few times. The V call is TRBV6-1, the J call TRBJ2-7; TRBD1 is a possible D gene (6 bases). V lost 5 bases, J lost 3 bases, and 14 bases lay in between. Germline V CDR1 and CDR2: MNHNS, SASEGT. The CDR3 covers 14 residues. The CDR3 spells CASSPRGEIYEQYF. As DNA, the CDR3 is TGTGCCAGCAGTCCCAGGGGAGAAATCTACGAGCAGTACTTC.

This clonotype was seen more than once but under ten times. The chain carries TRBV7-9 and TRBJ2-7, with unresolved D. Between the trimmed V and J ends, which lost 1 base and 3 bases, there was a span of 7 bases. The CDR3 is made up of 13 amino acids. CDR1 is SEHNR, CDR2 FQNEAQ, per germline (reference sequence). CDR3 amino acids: CASSLDSLYEQYF. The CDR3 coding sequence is TGTGCCAGCAGCTTAGACAGCCTCTACGAGCAGTACTTC.

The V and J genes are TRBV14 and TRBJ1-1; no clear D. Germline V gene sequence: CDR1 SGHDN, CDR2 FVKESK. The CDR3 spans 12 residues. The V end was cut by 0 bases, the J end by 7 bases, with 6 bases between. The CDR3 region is CASSQDAVEAFF. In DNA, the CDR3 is TGTGCCAGCAGCCAAGACGCAGTTGAAGCTTTCTTT.

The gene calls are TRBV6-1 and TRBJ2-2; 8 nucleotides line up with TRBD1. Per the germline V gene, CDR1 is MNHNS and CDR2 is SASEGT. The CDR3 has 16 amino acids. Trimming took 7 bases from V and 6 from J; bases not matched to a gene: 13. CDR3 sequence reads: CASTWTGQARAGELFF. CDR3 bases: TGTGCCAGCACTTGGACGGGACAGGCTCGCGCCGGGGAGCTGTTTTTT.

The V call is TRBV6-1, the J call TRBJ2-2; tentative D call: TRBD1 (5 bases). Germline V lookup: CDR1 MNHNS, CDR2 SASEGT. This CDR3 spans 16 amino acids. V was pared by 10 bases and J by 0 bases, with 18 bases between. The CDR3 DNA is TGTGCCACCCGAAGGGGCGGTCTAACGAACACCGGGGAGCTGTTTTTT. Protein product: CATRRGGLTNTGELFF.

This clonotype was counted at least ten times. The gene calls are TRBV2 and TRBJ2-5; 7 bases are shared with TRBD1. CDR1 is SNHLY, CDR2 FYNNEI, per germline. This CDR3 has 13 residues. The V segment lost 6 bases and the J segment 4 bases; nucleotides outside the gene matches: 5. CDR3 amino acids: CASSTGDAETQYF. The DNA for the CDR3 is TGTGCCAGCAGCACAGGGGACGCAGAGACCCAGTACTTC.

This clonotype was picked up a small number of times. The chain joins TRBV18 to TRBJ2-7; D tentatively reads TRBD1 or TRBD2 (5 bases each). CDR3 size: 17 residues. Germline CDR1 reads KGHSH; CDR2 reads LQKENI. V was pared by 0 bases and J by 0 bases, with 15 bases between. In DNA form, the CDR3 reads TGTGCCAGCTCACCACCCCCCGGGACCGGTAGCTCCTACGAGCAGTACTTC. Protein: CASSPPPGTGSSYEQYF.

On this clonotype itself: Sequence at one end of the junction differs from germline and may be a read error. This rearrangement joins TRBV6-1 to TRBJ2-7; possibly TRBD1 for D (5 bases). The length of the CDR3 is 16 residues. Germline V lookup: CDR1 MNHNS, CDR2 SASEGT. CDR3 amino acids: CASSGPSRQGSYERYF. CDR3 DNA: TGTGCCAGCAGTGGGCCCTCGCGTCAGGGCTCCTACGAGCGGTACTTC.

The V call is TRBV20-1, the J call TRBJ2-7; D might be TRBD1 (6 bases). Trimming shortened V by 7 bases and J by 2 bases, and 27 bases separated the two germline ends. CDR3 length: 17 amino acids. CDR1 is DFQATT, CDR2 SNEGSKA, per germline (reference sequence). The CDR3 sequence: CSGEDGDTNSATYEQYF. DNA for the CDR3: TGCAGTGGGGAAGACGGGGACACCAATAGCGCAACCTACGAGCAGTACTTC.

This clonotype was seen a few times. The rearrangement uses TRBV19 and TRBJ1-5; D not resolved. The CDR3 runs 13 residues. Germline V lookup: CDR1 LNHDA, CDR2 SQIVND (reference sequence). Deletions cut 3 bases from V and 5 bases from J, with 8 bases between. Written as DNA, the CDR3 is TGTGCCAGTAGTATCACGGCGGATCAGCCCCAGCATTTT. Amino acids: CASSITADQPQHF.

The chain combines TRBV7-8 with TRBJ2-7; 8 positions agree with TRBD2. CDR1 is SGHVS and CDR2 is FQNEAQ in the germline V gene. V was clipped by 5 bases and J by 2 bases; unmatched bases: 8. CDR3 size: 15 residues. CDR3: CASSTQAGGPYEQYF. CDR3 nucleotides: TGTGCCAGCAGCACGCAGGCGGGGGGCCCCTACGAGCAGTACTTC.

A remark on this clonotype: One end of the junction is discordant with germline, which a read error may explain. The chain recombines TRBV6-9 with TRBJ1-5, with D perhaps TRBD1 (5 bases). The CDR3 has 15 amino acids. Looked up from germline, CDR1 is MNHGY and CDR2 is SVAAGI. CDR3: CASSYRDGSNQPRHF. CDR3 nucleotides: TGTGCCAGCAGTTACAGGGACGGGAGCAATCAGCCCCGGCATTTT.

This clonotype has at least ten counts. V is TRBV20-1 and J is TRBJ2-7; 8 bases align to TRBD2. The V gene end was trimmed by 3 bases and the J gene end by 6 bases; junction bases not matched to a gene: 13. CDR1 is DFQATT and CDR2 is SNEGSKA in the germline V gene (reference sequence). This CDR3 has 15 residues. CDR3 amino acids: CSASDGRADYSEQYF. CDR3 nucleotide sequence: TGCAGTGCTAGTGACGGGAGGGCCGATTACTCCGAGCAGTACTTC.

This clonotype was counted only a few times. The CDR3 reads CASSAGADTQYF. The CDR3 nucleotides are TGTGCCAGCAGTGCAGGGGCCGATACGCAGTATTTT. V and J are TRBV28 and TRBJ2-3; perhaps TRBD1 as D (6 bases). CDR1 and CDR2 (germline): MDHEN, SYDVKM. The CDR3 contains 12 residues. V lost 5 bases, J lost 6 bases, and 9 bases lay in between.

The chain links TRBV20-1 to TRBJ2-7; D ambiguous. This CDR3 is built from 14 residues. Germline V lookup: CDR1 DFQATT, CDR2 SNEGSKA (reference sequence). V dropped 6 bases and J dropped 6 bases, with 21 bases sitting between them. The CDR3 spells CSAGVAFRRAEQYF. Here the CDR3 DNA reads TGCAGTGCGGGCGTGGCTTTTAGGCGAGCCGAGCAGTACTTC.

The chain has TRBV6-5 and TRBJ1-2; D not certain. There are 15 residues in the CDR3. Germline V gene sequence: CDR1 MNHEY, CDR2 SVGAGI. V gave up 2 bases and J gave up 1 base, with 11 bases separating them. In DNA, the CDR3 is TGTGCCAGCAGTTACAGCAGATCTCTTAACTATGGCTACACCTTC. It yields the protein CASSYSRSLNYGYTF.

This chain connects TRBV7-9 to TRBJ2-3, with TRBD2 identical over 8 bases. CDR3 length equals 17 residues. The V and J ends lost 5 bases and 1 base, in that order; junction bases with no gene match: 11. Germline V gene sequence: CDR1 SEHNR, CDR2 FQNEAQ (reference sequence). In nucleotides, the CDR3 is TGTGCCAGCAGCCCCCCGGGAGGCGGGAGGCGCACAGATACGCAGTATTTT. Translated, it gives CASSPPGGGRRTDTQYF.

The CDR3 sequence is CASSNRDRGETQYF. The CDR3 nucleotides read TGTGCCAGCAGCAACCGGGACAGGGGAGAGACCCAGTACTTC. The rearrangement joins TRBV6-1 to TRBJ2-5, with 10 bases fitting TRBD1. Germline CDR1 reads MNHNS; CDR2 reads SASEGT. J gave up 4 bases and V 6 bases, and 5 bases lay outside the gene matches. CDR3 size: 14 residues.

The CDR3 sequence: CASSTYPLGQGYHEQYF. CDR3 DNA sequence: TGTGCCAGTAGTACATATCCTTTAGGACAGGGGTACCACGAGCAGTACTTC. The chain joins TRBV19 to TRBJ2-7; 9 bases map to TRBD1. V lost 4 bases to trimming and J lost 5 bases; unmatched junction nucleotides: 15. Germline CDR1 and CDR2: LNHDA and SQIVND (reference sequence). The CDR3 consists of 17 residues.

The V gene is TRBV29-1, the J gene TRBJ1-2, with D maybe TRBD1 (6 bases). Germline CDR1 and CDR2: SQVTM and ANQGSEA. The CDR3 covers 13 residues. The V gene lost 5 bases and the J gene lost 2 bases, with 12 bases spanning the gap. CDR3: CSVFLGGNYGYTF. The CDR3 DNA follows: TGCAGCGTTTTTCTCGGGGGCAACTATGGCTACACCTTC. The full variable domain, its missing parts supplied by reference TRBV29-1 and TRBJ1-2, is SAVISQKPSRDICQRGTSLTIQCQVDSQVTMMFWYRQQPGQSLTLIATANQGSEATYESGFVIDKFPISRPNLTFSTLTVSNMSPEDSSIYLCSVFLGGNYGYTFGSGTRLTVV.

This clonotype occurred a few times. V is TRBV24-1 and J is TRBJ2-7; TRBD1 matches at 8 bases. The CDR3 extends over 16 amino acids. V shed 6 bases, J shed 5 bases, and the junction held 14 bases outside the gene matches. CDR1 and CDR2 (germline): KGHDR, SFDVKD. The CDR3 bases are TGTGCCACCAGTCTAAGTGGACCAGGGGGCTTAAACGAGCAGTACTTC. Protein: CATSLSGPGGLNEQYF.

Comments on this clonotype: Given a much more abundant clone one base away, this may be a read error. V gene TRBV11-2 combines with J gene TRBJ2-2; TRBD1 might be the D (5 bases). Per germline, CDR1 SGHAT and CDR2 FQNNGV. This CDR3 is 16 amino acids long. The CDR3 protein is CASGLDQPGKSGELFF. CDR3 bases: TGTGCCAGCGGCTTAGATCAGCCAGGGAAGTCCGGGGAGCTGTTTTTT.

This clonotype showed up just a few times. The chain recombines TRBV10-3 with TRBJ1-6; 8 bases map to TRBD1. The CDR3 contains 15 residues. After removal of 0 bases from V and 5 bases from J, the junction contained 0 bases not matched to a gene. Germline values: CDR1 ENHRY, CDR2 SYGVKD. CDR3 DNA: TGTGCCATCAGTGAGTCGGACAGGGATAATTCACCCCTCCACTTT. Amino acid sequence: CAISESDRDNSPLHF.

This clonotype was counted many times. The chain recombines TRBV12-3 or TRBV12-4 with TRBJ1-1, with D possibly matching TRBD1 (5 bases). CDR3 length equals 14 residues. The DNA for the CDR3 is TGTGCGAACAGTTTACGGGACGTGAACACTGAAGCTTTCTTT. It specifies CANSLRDVNTEAFF.

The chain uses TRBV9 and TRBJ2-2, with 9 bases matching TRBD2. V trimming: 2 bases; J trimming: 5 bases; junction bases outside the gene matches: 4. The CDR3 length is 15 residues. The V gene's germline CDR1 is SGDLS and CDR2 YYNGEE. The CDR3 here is CASSVSGRVTGELFF. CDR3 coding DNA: TGTGCCAGCAGCGTTAGCGGGAGAGTAACCGGGGAGCTGTTTTTT. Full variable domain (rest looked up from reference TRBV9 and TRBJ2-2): DSGVTQTPKHLITATGQRVTLRCSPRSGDLSVYWYQQSLDQGLQFLIQYYNGEERAKGNILERFSAQQFPDLHSELNLSSLELGDSALYFCASSVSGRVTGELFFGEGSRLTVL.

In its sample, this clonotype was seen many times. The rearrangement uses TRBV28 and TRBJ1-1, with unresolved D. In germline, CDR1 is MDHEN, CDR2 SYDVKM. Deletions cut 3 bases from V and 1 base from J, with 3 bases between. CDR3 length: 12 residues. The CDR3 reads CASSFSNTEAFF. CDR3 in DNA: TGTGCCAGCAGTTTTTCGAACACTGAAGCTTTCTTT.

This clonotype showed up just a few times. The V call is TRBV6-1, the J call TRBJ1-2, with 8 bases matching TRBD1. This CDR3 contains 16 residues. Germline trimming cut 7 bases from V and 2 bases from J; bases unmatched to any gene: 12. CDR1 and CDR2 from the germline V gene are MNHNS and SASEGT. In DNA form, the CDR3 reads TGTGCCAGCACCAAGGGACGACGGACAGGGAACTATGGCTACACCTTC. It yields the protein CASTKGRRTGNYGYTF.

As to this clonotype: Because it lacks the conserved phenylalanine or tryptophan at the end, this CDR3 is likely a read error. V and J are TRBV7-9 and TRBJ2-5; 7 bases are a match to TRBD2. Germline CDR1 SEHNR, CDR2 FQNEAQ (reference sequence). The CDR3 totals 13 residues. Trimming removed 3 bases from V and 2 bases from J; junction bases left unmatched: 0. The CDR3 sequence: CASSFGGQETQYL. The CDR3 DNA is TGTGCCAGCAGCTTCGGGGGGCAAGAGACCCAGTACCTC.

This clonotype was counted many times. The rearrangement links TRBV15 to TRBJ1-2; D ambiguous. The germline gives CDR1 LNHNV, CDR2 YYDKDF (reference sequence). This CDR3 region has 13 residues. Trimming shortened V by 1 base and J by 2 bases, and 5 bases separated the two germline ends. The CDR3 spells CATSRGRNYGYTF. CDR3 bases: TGTGCCACCAGCAGAGGGCGGAACTATGGCTACACCTTC.

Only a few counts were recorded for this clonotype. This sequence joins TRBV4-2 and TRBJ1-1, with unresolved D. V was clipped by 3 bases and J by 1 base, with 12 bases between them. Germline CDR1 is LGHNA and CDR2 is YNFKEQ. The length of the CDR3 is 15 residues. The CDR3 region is CASSQLRGTNTEAFF. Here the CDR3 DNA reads TGTGCCAGCAGCCAGTTGCGGGGAACGAACACTGAAGCTTTCTTT.

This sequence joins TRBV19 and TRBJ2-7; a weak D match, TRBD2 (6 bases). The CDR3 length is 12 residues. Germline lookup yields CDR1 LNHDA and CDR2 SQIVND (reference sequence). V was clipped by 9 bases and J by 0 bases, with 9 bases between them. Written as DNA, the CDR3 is TGTGCCAGCGCGACTAGCTCCTACGAGCAGTACTTC. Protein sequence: CASATSSYEQYF.

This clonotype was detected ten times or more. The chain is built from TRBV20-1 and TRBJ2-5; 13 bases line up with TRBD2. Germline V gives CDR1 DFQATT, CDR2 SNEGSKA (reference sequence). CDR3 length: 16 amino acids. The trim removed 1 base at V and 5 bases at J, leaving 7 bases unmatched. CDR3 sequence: CSARGLAGGSGETQYF. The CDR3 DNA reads TGCAGTGCTAGAGGACTAGCGGGAGGTAGTGGTGAGACCCAGTACTTC.